This paragraph covers one T cell receptor beta chain sequence. Its antigen is as yet unknown. This record belongs to a study of cytotoxic CD8 clonotypes in ibrutinib-treated CLL. Overall study findings and caveats: With treatment, public clonotypes, which were uncommon, either contracted or remained stable. Increased clonality at ibrutinib response gave way to a return toward baseline at progression.

TCRdb's table, derived via immunoSEQ multiplex PCR, lists solely in-frame clones and lacks some. The data hold more than 8,500 clones, with 61% observed a single time. The CDR3 runs 15 residues. Germline assignment: CDR1 SGHTA and CDR2 FQGTGA. V lost 5 bases and J lost 2, with 16 bases in between. The J gene is TRBJ2-7, the V gene TRBV7-3; D is perhaps TRBD1 (6 bases). The sample here was PBMCs, taken before ibrutinib treatment. The sequence was collected from a human donor with chronic lymphocytic leukemia. CDR3 bases: TGTGCCAGCAGCATCCGCAGGGGCGAACCCTACGAGCAGTACTTC. It is translated as CASSIRRGEPYEQYF.